These 15 T cell receptor beta chains originate from one sample sequenced in a study of human T cells and chemical hapten exposure. TCRdb re-derived calls from the RACE reads in MiXCR, one entry per CDR3 protein. This sample has about 98,000 distinct CDR3 sequences, with approximately 10% found just once. Noted time point: pre-sensitization, week 0. The treatment: therapeutic diphenylcyclopropenone sensitization with weekly scalp DPC. The specimen was whole blood, collected in connection with sensitization to the hapten diphenylcyclopropenone (DPC). The receptors were gathered from a woman aged 55-70 years with alopecia areata. Some clones in this sample may be carry-over from other donors' samples.

This clonotype turned up a few times. The rearrangement uses TRBV5-6 and TRBJ2-5; TRBD1 is a possible D gene (6 bases). This CDR3 has 13 residues. CDR1 is SGHDT, CDR2 YYEEEE, per germline. Between the trimmed V and J ends, which lost 3 bases and 4 bases, there was a span of 10 bases. CDR3 DNA: TGTGCCAGCAGCTCCAGGGGTTCAGAGACCCAGTACTTC. Translated, it gives CASSSRGSETQYF.

This chain joins TRBV20-1 and TRBJ1-2; 9 bases are a match to TRBD1. Germline values: CDR1 DFQATT, CDR2 SNEGSKA (reference sequence). With V trimmed by 6 bases and J by 8 bases, 13 bases remained unmatched. The CDR3 is 14 amino acids. CDR3 nucleotide sequence: TGCAGTGCCACCGGACAGGGGATGTTAAGCGGCTACACCTTC. It codes for CSATGQGMLSGYTF.

Concerning this clonotype: A much larger clone differs from this one at a single base, so this may be a read error. The V gene is TRBV5-5, the J gene TRBJ1-2; 7 bases line up with TRBD1. CDR1 is SGHKS, CDR2 YYEKEE, per germline (reference sequence). The V and J ends lost 2 bases and 12 bases, in that order; junction bases with no gene match: 13. The CDR3 totals 14 residues. CDR3 bases: TGTGCCAGCAGCTTAACCGGGACAGCAACGGGCGACACCTTC. Residues: CASSLTGTATGDTF. Variable domain in full (rest from reference TRBV5-5 and TRBJ1-2): DAGVTQSPTHLIKTRGQQVTLRCSPISGHKSVSWYQQVLGQGPQFIFQYYEKEERGRGNFPDRFSARQFPNYSSELNVNALLLGDSALYLCASSLTGTATGDTFGSGTRLTVV.

The chain employs TRBV14 and TRBJ2-5; possibly TRBD1 or TRBD2 for D (5 bases each). From germline, CDR1 is SGHDN and CDR2 FVKESK. The V end was cut by 3 bases, the J end by 7 bases, with 6 bases between. There are 11 residues in the CDR3. The CDR3 sequence: CASSHGTTQYF. The DNA of the CDR3 is TGTGCCAGCAGCCACGGGACGACCCAGTACTTC.

This clonotype was seen many times. The chain uses TRBV20-1 and TRBJ2-3; 7 bases match TRBD1. The germline V gene encodes CDR1 DFQATT and CDR2 SNEGSKA (reference sequence). The CDR3 has 13 residues. V lost 6 bases, J lost 2 bases, and 5 bases stayed unmatched. The CDR3 spells CSARDRVTDTQYF. Here the CDR3 DNA reads TGCAGTGCCCGAGACAGGGTCACAGATACGCAGTATTTT.

In this sample, this clonotype turned up a few times. V is TRBV7-9 and J is TRBJ1-1; no definite D call. Germline values: CDR1 SEHNR, CDR2 FQNEAQ (reference sequence). The V and J ends lost 1 base and 1 base respectively, with 7 bases between them. This CDR3 comprises 14 residues. CDR3 protein: CASSLGNPNTEAFF. For the CDR3, the DNA is TGTGCCAGCAGCTTAGGCAACCCGAACACTGAAGCTTTCTTT.

This clonotype was picked up many times. The rearrangement uses TRBV6-2 or TRBV6-3 and TRBJ2-2, with 7 bases that match TRBD1. Germline-derived CDR1 and CDR2 are MNHEY and SVGEGT. This CDR3 is built from 15 residues. Germline trimming cut 4 bases from V and 7 bases from J; bases unmatched to any gene: 9. CDR3 bases: TGTGCCAGCAGTTCACGGAAGGGGGCTGTCGGGGAGCTGTTTTTT. This translates into CASSSRKGAVGELFF.

This clonotype came up many times. The chain employs TRBV27 and TRBJ1-1; D may be TRBD1 (6 bases). CDR3 length: 13 amino acids. Germline CDR1 MNHEY, CDR2 SMNVEV (reference sequence). V was cut by 4 bases and J by 4 bases, with 10 bases left in between. The CDR3 DNA is TGTGCCAGCAGTTGGGGGCAGGGCACTGAAGCTTTCTTT. It translates to CASSWGQGTEAFF.

This clonotype showed up many times. This sequence joins TRBV12-3 or TRBV12-4 and TRBJ1-3; tentatively, D is TRBD1 (5 bases). The CDR3 is made up of 15 amino acids. Trimming shortened V by 6 bases and J by 0 bases, and 12 bases separated the two germline ends. CDR3 coding DNA: TGTGCCAGCAGGTTGGGGGACCTCTCTGGAAACACCATATATTTT. It is translated as CASRLGDLSGNTIYF.

Comment on this clonotype: This could be a read error, since a much larger clone is one nucleotide away. The missing conserved phenylalanine or tryptophan at the end of this CDR3 makes a read error likely. The chain employs TRBV29-1 and TRBJ1-1; a weak D match, TRBD1 (6 bases). The CDR3 spans 14 residues. Germline CDR1 and CDR2: SQVTM and ANQGSEA. Trimming took off 7 bases at V and 6 bases at J, with 21 bases between the two ends. The CDR3 DNA is TGCAGCGCCCGAAGTTCGCTGGGGGCGGCTGAAGCTTTCTCT. This gives the protein CSARSSLGAAEAFS.

The chain has TRBV3-1 and TRBJ2-3; D is undetermined. Germline CDR1 reads LGHDT; CDR2 reads YNNKEL (reference sequence). Trimming pared 3 bases from V and 6 bases from J, leaving 7 bases between. The CDR3 totals 12 residues. CDR3 sequence (DNA): TGTGCCAGCAGCCACCAGGTGGATACGCAGTATTTT. Its protein is CASSHQVDTQYF.

This clonotype has just a few counts. The chain links TRBV19 to TRBJ2-7; TRBD1 matches 7 bases. The junction had 7 bases not matched to a gene; V was cut back by 3 bases and J by 5 bases. Germline V gene data show CDR1 as LNHDA and CDR2 as SQIVND (reference sequence). This CDR3 comprises 14 residues. The CDR3 region is CASSIRGSVNEQYF. For the CDR3, the DNA is TGTGCCAGTAGTATCAGGGGGTCTGTCAACGAGCAGTACTTC.

The rearrangement links TRBV12-3 or TRBV12-4 to TRBJ1-2; D ambiguous. The CDR3 totals 13 residues. Between the trimmed V and J ends, which lost 4 bases and 4 bases, there was a span of 10 bases. CDR3: CASSWGTSYGYTF. CDR3 sequence (DNA): TGTGCCAGCAGTTGGGGAACATCCTATGGCTACACCTTC.

This clonotype has only a few counts. The chain is built from TRBV24-1 and TRBJ2-7, with 7 bases matching TRBD2. The CDR3 totals 17 residues. The J segment lost 0 bases and the V segment lost 11 bases, leaving 18 bases of the junction unmatched. Germline V gives CDR1 KGHDR, CDR2 SFDVKD. CDR3 region: CAKYARGAGNSSYEQYF. The DNA of the CDR3 is TGTGCCAAGTATGCTCGGGGAGCGGGGAACTCCTCCTACGAGCAGTACTTC.

This clonotype was detected a few times. The V call is TRBV5-1, the J call TRBJ2-1, with D possibly being TRBD1 (7 bases). Germline values: CDR1 SGHRS, CDR2 YFSETQ. Trimming removed 0 bases from V and 8 bases from J, with 12 bases in between. The CDR3 is 14 amino acids. This CDR3 reads CASSLGQGGDEQFF. Here the CDR3 DNA reads TGCGCCAGCAGCTTGGGACAGGGAGGAGATGAGCAGTTCTTC.